This T cell receptor (beta chain) was sequenced for a study of PD-1 blockade in classical Hodgkin lymphoma. Study-wide results and limits: Baseline diversity in complete responders resembled that of newly diagnosed patients. As was reported, newly diagnosed patients showed lower baseline TCR diversity than healthy donors did. Anyone who began nivolumab under 1 year after ASCT was excluded.

This table comes from immunoSEQ multiplex PCR, and its TCRdb copy is limited to in-frame clones, with some not included. The sample has thousands of clones; roughly 80% are singletons. In the case of this clone: The antigen is not known.

The CDR3 is 9 amino acids. V was cut by 10 bases and J by 6 bases, with 3 bases left in between. The germline CDR1 and CDR2 sequences are MNHEY and SVGAGI. Brentuximab vedotin exposure varied among the patients, all of whom had relapsed after autologous stem cell transplantation. The rearrangement links TRBV6-5 to TRBJ1-4; D unresolved. This specimen was peripheral blood mononuclear cells (PBMCs), taken at baseline. The sequence was obtained from a human donor with classical Hodgkin lymphoma. CDR3: CATDEKLFF. DNA of the CDR3: TGTGCCACCGATGAAAAACTGTTTTTT.